These T cell receptor beta chains were read from a single sample in a study of CD8 T cells in ankylosing spondylitis. TCRdb re-analysed the 5' RACE reads in MiXCR, keeping a single row per CDR3 protein. The sample lists 200,000 to 250,000 distinct CDR3 sequences, about 11% occurring once. The source material was blood, either unsorted or a sorted T cell fraction (not recorded which). The source is a male donor with ankylosing spondylitis or in good health (not recorded which). Both conserved end residues are part of each CDR3. The order of the fields is clone size, J gene, V gene, D gene, CDR3 DNA, CDR3 protein. D genes are given only for firm matches. The listing skips clone size in some rows; elsewhere it reads once, few, many or a size class.

abundance: few
j_gene: TRBJ2-7
v_gene: TRBV5-1
d_gene: TRBD1
CDR3nt: TGCGCCAGCAGCTTTTCCGAGACAGGGGGCTACGAGCAGTACTTC
CDR3aa: CASSFSETGGYEQYF

abundance: many
j_gene: TRBJ2-1
v_gene: TRBV5-1
d_gene: TRBD2
CDR3nt: TGCGCCAGCAGCACCACTAGCGGGGAATACAATGAGCAGTTCTTC
CDR3aa: CASSTTSGEYNEQFF

abundance: many
j_gene: TRBJ2-3
v_gene: TRBV7-2
d_gene: -
CDR3nt: TGTGCCAGCGGCCCGGGGGTTGATACGCAGTATTTT
CDR3aa: CASGPGVDTQYF

abundance: many
j_gene: TRBJ1-5
v_gene: TRBV21-1
d_gene: -
CDR3nt: TGTGCCAGCAGCTGGGCAAGCAATCAGCCCCAGCATTTT
CDR3aa: CASSWASNQPQHF

abundance: -
j_gene: TRBJ2-7
v_gene: TRBV24-1
d_gene: TRBD1
CDR3nt: TGTGCCACCAGTCCGGGACAGGGGATACACGAGCAGTACTTC
CDR3aa: CATSPGQGIHEQYF

abundance: few
j_gene: TRBJ2-3
v_gene: TRBV7-8
d_gene: -
CDR3nt: TGTGCCAGCACGGAGGGCACAGATACGCAGTATTTT
CDR3aa: CASTEGTDTQYF

abundance: many
j_gene: TRBJ1-5
v_gene: TRBV5-6
d_gene: -
CDR3nt: TGTGCCAGCAGCTTGTCGGACATCGGAGGATATAGCAATCAGCCCCAGCATTTT
CDR3aa: CASSLSDIGGYSNQPQHF

abundance: many
j_gene: TRBJ2-1
v_gene: TRBV12-3/TRBV12-4
d_gene: TRBD1
CDR3nt: TGTGCCAGCAGCGTGACAGGGATTGAGCAGTTCTTC
CDR3aa: CASSVTGIEQFF

abundance: -
j_gene: TRBJ2-7
v_gene: TRBV28
d_gene: -
CDR3nt: TGTGCCAGCAGATCTGGCTCCAGCTACGAGCAGTACTTC
CDR3aa: CASRSGSSYEQYF

abundance: many
j_gene: TRBJ2-3
v_gene: TRBV24-1
d_gene: -
CDR3nt: TGTGCCACCAGTGACCTCGTAAGCAATACAGATACGCAGTATTTT
CDR3aa: CATSDLVSNTDTQYF

abundance: few
j_gene: TRBJ2-3
v_gene: TRBV5-8
d_gene: -
CDR3nt: TGTGCCAGCAGCTTGGGGTTGCGGGCCCCTAGCACAGATACGCAGTATTTT
CDR3aa: CASSLGLRAPSTDTQYF

abundance: many
j_gene: TRBJ2-1
v_gene: TRBV12-3/TRBV12-4
d_gene: -
CDR3nt: TGTGCCAGCAGCCCGTCTCATGGGTCCTACAATGAGCAGTTCTTC
CDR3aa: CASSPSHGSYNEQFF

abundance: many
j_gene: TRBJ2-7
v_gene: TRBV5-1
d_gene: -
CDR3nt: TGCGCCAGCAGCAGTGGGTCCCATACCTACGAGCAGTACTTC
CDR3aa: CASSSGSHTYEQYF

abundance: -
j_gene: TRBJ2-3
v_gene: TRBV3-1
d_gene: -
CDR3nt: TGTGCCAGCAGCCTACGGGACTTTAGTACAGATACGCAGTATTTT
CDR3aa: CASSLRDFSTDTQYF

abundance: many
j_gene: TRBJ1-4
v_gene: TRBV12-3/TRBV12-4
d_gene: -
CDR3nt: TGTGCCAGCAGTTCCTATCCAGGGGTAAAGGAAAAACTGTTTTTT
CDR3aa: CASSSYPGVKEKLFF

abundance: -
j_gene: TRBJ2-3
v_gene: TRBV6-1
d_gene: TRBD2
CDR3nt: TGTGCCAGCAGAACAACCCTGGGGCTAGCGGGGGACACAGATACGCAGTATTTT
CDR3aa: CASRTTLGLAGDTDTQYF